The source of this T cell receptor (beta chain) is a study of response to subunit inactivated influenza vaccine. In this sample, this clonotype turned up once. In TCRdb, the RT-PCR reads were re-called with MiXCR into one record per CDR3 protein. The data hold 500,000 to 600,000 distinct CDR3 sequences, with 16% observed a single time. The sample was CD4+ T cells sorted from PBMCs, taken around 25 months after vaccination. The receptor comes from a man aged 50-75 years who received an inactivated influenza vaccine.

The CDR3 is CASSWAGGPLHF. DNA for the CDR3: TGTGCCAGCAGTTGGGCGGGGGGTCCCCTCCACTTT. This chain connects TRBV12-3 or TRBV12-4 to TRBJ1-6, with D maybe TRBD1 (5 bases). The CDR3 has 12 amino acids. V lost 4 bases to trimming and J lost 13 bases, with 11 bases between them.